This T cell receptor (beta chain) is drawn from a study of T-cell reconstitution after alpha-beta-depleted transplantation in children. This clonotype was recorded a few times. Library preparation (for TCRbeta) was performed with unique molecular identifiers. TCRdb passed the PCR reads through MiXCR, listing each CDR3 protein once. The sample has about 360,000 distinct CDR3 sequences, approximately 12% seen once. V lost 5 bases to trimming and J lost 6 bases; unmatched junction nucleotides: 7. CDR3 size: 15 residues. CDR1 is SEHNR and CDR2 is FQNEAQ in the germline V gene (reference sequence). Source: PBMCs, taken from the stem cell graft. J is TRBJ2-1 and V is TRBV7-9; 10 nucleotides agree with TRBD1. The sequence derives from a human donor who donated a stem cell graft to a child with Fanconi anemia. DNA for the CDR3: TGTGCCAGCAGCCGTACGGGACAGGGGACCAATGAGCAGTTCTTC. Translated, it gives CASSRTGQGTNEQFF.